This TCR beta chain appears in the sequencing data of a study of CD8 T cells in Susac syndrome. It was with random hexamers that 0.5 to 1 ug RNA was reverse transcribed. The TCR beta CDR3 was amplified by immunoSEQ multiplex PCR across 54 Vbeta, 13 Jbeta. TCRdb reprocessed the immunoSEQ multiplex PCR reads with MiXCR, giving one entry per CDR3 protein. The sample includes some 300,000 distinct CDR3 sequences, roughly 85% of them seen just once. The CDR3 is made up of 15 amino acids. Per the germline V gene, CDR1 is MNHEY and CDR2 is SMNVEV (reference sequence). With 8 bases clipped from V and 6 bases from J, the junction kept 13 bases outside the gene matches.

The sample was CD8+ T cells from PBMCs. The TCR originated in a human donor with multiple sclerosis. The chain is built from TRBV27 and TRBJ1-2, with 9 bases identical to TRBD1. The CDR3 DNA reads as TGTGCCAGCTGTACTCTTCCGCGGACAGGGGATGGCTACACCTTC. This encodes CASCTLPRTGDGYTF.